This entry lists 2 T cell receptor beta chains sequenced from one sample in a study of blood T cell repertoires in COVID-19. Assay: immunoSEQ multiplex PCR; the TCRdb copy retains only in-frame clones and omits some. The profile covers a few hundred thousand clones, with over 75% appearing a single time and roughly 2% taken by the ten largest. Input material: PBMCs or T cells enriched from blood (not recorded which). The receptors were gathered from a middle-aged man in a cohort exposed to, infected with or recovered from COVID-19 (not recorded which).

Only a few counts were recorded for this clone. This sequence joins TRBV18 and TRBJ1-1; TRBD1 matches 9 bases. J was trimmed by 3 bases and V by 7 bases; bases with no gene match: 6. The CDR3 loop spans 14 amino acids. Germline V gene lookup returns CDR1 KGHSH and CDR2 LQKENI. The chain's CDR3 is CASLQGARDTEAFF. In nucleotides, the CDR3 is TGTGCCAGCTTACAGGGGGCGAGGGACACTGAAGCTTTCTTT.

The chain carries TRBV24-1 and TRBJ2-3, with 8 bases matching TRBD1. With V trimmed by 1 base and J by 0 bases, 5 bases remained unmatched. Germline assignment: CDR1 KGHDR and CDR2 SFDVKD. The CDR3 length is 17 residues. The CDR3 reads CATSDFGQGASTDTQYF. The CDR3 bases are TGTGCCACCAGTGATTTTGGGCAGGGGGCGAGCACAGATACGCAGTATTTT.